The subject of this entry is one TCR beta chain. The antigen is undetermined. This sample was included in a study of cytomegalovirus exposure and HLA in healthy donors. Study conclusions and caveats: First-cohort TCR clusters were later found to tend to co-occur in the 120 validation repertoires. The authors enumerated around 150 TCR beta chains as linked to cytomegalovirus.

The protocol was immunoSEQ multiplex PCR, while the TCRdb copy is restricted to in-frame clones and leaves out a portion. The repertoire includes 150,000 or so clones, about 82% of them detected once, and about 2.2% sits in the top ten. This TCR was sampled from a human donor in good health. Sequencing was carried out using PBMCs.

The CDR3 is CASSQGNQIDRAQYF. The CDR3 coding sequence is TGTGCCAGCAGCCAAGGTAACCAGATCGATCGGGCGCAGTATTTT. V and J are TRBV4-2 and TRBJ2-3; D ambiguous. There are 15 residues in the CDR3. The ends were cut back, 1 base at V and 10 bases at J, with 18 bases in the middle. Germline loops: CDR1 LGHNA, CDR2 YNFKEQ.